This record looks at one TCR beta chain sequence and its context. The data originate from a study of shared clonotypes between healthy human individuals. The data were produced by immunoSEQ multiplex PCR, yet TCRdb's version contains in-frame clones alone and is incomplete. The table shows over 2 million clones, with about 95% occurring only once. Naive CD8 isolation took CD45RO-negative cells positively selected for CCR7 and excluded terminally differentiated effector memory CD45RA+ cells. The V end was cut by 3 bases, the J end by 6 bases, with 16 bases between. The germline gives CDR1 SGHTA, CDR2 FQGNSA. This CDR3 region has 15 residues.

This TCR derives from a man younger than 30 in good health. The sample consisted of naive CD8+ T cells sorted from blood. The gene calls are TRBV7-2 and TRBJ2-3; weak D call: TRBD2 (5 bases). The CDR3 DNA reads TGTGCCAGCAGCTTTATCGGCGGGCCGGCGGATACGCAGTATTTT. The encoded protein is CASSFIGGPADTQYF.